This T cell receptor (beta chain) was recovered during a study of blood T cell repertoires in COVID-19. Overall study context: Whether acute or convalescent, the COVID-19 samples came from the United States, Italy and Spain. Sources were T cells, B-cell-depleted T cells, or PBMCs; the material itself was cDNA or gDNA.

Authors' processing steps: Amplification from reference gene primers served as the basis for estimated nucleated cell counts. Repertoires were generated with immunoSEQ multiplex PCR, while TCRdb's copy carries only in-frame clones and drops some. The DNA was the basis for D and trimming; V, J and clone size are from that table. The sample has 35,000 to 45,000 clones, approximately 80% seen once. The CDR3 extends over 13 amino acids. CDR1 is GTSNPN and CDR2 is SVGIG in the germline V gene (reference sequence). Deletions cut 3 bases from V and 3 bases from J, with 11 bases between. Source material: peripheral blood. The receptor was derived from a man in his 70s with active or convalescent COVID-19. This sequence joins TRBV30 and TRBJ1-2, with a possible D match to TRBD1 (5 bases). The CDR3 is CAWSPQGDYGYTF. CDR3 bases: TGTGCCTGGAGCCCCCAGGGTGACTATGGCTACACCTTC.